This T cell receptor beta chain was captured in a study of response to subunit inactivated influenza vaccine. V lost 1 base to trimming and J lost 5 bases, with 9 bases between them. CDR1 is DFQATT and CDR2 is SNEGSKA in the germline V gene (reference sequence). CDR3 length: 13 residues. There are many counts of this clonotype. Its target is not known. Findings and caveats of the study: Only a handful of new T cells, the authors suggested, are recruited with each seasonal influenza vaccination.

TCRdb fed the RT-PCR reads into MiXCR, producing one record per CDR3 protein. Here the sample spans hundreds of thousands of distinct CDR3 sequences, about 7.6% being singletons. The rearrangement uses TRBV20-1 and TRBJ2-1; D gene ambiguous. The TCR originated in a man in his fifties or sixties who received an inactivated influenza vaccine. The sample here was PBMCs from blood, taken less than 30 months after vaccination. CDR3 loop: CSARGDLDNEQFF. The CDR3 coding sequence is TGCAGTGCTAGAGGCGACTTGGACAATGAGCAGTTCTTC.